The 15 T cell receptor beta chains given below trace back to one sample, sequenced in a study of response to subunit inactivated influenza vaccine. TCRdb used MiXCR to reprocess the RT-PCR reads, holding one entry per CDR3 protein. The table shows 650,000 to 800,000 distinct CDR3 sequences, with approximately 17% occurring only once. This sample comprised PBMCs from blood, obtained 4 to 6 days after vaccination. These receptors were taken from a man in his fifties or sixties who received an inactivated influenza vaccine.

This clonotype turned up a few times. V is TRBV20-1 and J is TRBJ1-1, with D possibly being TRBD1 (6 bases). CDR1 is DFQATT, CDR2 SNEGSKA, per germline (reference sequence). The CDR3 is 14 residues long. The germline V and J ends were trimmed by 3 bases and 4 bases, with 15 bases remaining between them. The CDR3 region is CSARGGAAGTEAFF. Here the CDR3 DNA reads TGCAGTGCTAGGGGGGGCGCCGCGGGCACTGAAGCTTTCTTT.

V and J are TRBV12-3 or TRBV12-4 and TRBJ1-6, with 8 bases identical to TRBD1. The V segment lost 6 bases and the J segment 7 bases; nucleotides outside the gene matches: 2. The CDR3 is made up of 13 amino acids. The CDR3 loop is CASRGQANSPLHF. In DNA form, the CDR3 reads TGTGCCAGCAGGGGACAGGCAAATTCACCCCTCCACTTT.

The chain couples TRBV7-2 to TRBJ1-1; D perhaps matches TRBD1 (5 bases). The CDR3 is 14 residues long. Germline values: CDR1 SGHTA, CDR2 FQGNSA. V lost 5 bases and J 4 bases, leaving 14 bases between the germline ends. The CDR3 loop reads CASSPVGGITEAFF. The CDR3 bases are TGTGCCAGCAGCCCAGTTGGGGGGATCACTGAAGCTTTCTTT.

The chain is built from TRBV7-2 and TRBJ2-3, with D possibly being TRBD2 (5 bases). Trimming stripped 5 bases from V and 1 base from J, with 10 bases between. Germline values: CDR1 SGHTA, CDR2 FQGNSA. CDR3 length equals 14 residues. The CDR3 DNA reads as TGTGCCAGCAGCCAAAGTAGCGGCACAGATACGCAGTATTTT. Translating gives CASSQSSGTDTQYF.

There are a few counts of this clonotype. The rearrangement joins TRBV6-2 or TRBV6-3 to TRBJ1-5; D is ambiguous. Germline V gene sequence: CDR1 MNHEY, CDR2 SVGEGT. The CDR3 totals 14 residues. V was trimmed by 3 bases and J by 1 base, leaving 7 bases between them. CDR3 DNA: TGTGCCAGCAGTTATTGGGGAAGCAATCAGCCCCAGCATTTT. Amino acids: CASSYWGSNQPQHF.

The V call is TRBV20-1, the J call TRBJ2-1; 13 bases are shared with TRBD2. Germline V lookup: CDR1 DFQATT, CDR2 SNEGSKA (reference sequence). With V trimmed by 6 bases and J by 7 bases, 6 bases remained unmatched. This CDR3 region has 14 residues. The CDR3 nucleotides are TGCAGTGCCAAACTAGCGGGGGGGCTTAATGAGCAGTTCTTC. It is translated as CSAKLAGGLNEQFF.

The chain links TRBV30 to TRBJ2-1, with TRBD1 matching over 9 bases. The germline V gene has CDR1 GTSNPN and CDR2 SVGIG (reference sequence). The CDR3 is made up of 13 amino acids. Germline trimming cut 4 bases from V and 8 bases from J; bases unmatched to any gene: 6. Here the CDR3 reads CAWTGTGSYEQFF. CDR3 nucleotides: TGTGCCTGGACCGGGACAGGGAGCTATGAGCAGTTCTTC. The variable domain in full, with the rest retrieved from reference TRBV30 and TRBJ2-1, is SQTIHQWPATLVQPVGSPLSLECTVEGTSNPNLYWYRQAAGRGLQLLFYSVGIGQISSEVPQNLSASRPQDRQFILSSKKLLLSDSGFYLCAWTGTGSYEQFFGPGTRLTVL.

The chain uses TRBV7-2 and TRBJ1-5; tentative D call: TRBD1 (6 bases). Germline V gene sequence: CDR1 SGHTA, CDR2 FQGNSA. The CDR3 loop spans 15 amino acids. The ends were cut back, 1 base at V and 9 bases at J, with 16 bases in the middle. CDR3 nucleotides: TGTGCCAGCAGCTTAGGCCCCACAGGGTCGGGGCCCCAGCATTTT. Translated: CASSLGPTGSGPQHF. Full variable domain (remainder filled in from reference TRBV7-2 and TRBJ1-5): GAGVSQSPSNKVTEKGKDVELRCDPISGHTALYWYRQSLGQGLEFLIYFQGNSAPDKSGLPSDRFSAERTGGSVSTLTIQRTQQEDSAVYLCASSLGPTGSGPQHFGDGTRLSIL.

The chain is built from TRBV5-4 and TRBJ1-6, with D unresolved. The CDR3 extends over 16 amino acids. The germline gives CDR1 SGHNT, CDR2 YYREEE (reference sequence). V gave up 0 bases and J gave up 4 bases, with 11 bases separating them. The CDR3 sequence is CASSLGPNGYNSPLHF. CDR3 sequence (DNA): TGTGCCAGCAGCTTGGGACCTAACGGGTATAATTCACCCCTCCACTTT.

This clonotype was seen only a few times. The chain is built from TRBV5-1 and TRBJ2-1, with 10 bases lining up with TRBD2. Germline V gene data show CDR1 as SGHRS and CDR2 as YFSETQ. The CDR3 spans 16 residues. The V and J ends lost 0 bases and 8 bases, in that order; junction bases with no gene match: 8. CDR3 region: CASSLENLAGVDEQFF. The CDR3 DNA is TGCGCCAGCAGCTTGGAAAATCTAGCGGGAGTCGATGAGCAGTTCTTC.

The chain couples TRBV20-1 to TRBJ2-7; D is unclear. The CDR3 is made up of 13 amino acids. V was shortened by 1 base and J by 7 bases, with 14 bases between the two germline ends. The germline V gene has CDR1 DFQATT and CDR2 SNEGSKA (reference sequence). The CDR3: CSARAPATKEQYF. The CDR3 nucleotides read TGCAGTGCTAGAGCCCCCGCCACGAAGGAGCAGTACTTC.

The V call is TRBV24-1, the J call TRBJ2-7; D ambiguous. V was trimmed by 4 bases and J by 0 bases, leaving 6 bases between them. The CDR3 is made up of 13 amino acids. Germline loops: CDR1 KGHDR, CDR2 SFDVKD. In DNA form, the CDR3 reads TGTGCCACCAGTGACTGGACCTCCTACGAGCAGTACTTC. Its translation is CATSDWTSYEQYF.

The table lists this clonotype with a few counts. The chain recombines TRBV28 with TRBJ1-2; D gene unclear. The V end lost 5 bases, the J end lost 1 base, and 14 bases lay between the germline ends. Per the germline V gene, CDR1 is MDHEN and CDR2 is SYDVKM. The CDR3 is 15 amino acids. The CDR3 here is CASSPERALNYGYTF. CDR3 bases: TGTGCCAGCAGTCCCGAACGGGCCCTTAACTATGGCTACACCTTC.

This clonotype was seen only a few times. V usage is TRBV20-1 and J usage is TRBJ1-1; D possibly corresponds to TRBD1 (6 bases). This CDR3 region has 19 residues. The germline gives CDR1 DFQATT, CDR2 SNEGSKA (reference sequence). With 0 bases removed from V and 0 bases from J, the gap between germline ends came to 23 bases. The CDR3 region is CSARDQGPPGKGVNTEAFF. CDR3 nucleotides: TGCAGTGCTAGAGATCAGGGACCCCCGGGGAAGGGGGTGAACACTGAAGCTTTCTTT.

This clonotype was seen only a few times. The chain joins TRBV12-3 or TRBV12-4 to TRBJ2-7; 7 bases fit TRBD1. V shed 1 base and J 3 bases; nucleotides not matched to a gene: 3. The CDR3 extends over 14 amino acids. In DNA, the CDR3 is TGTGCCAGCAGTTTAGGAGGGACAGTCTACGAGCAGTACTTC. It encodes CASSLGGTVYEQYF.